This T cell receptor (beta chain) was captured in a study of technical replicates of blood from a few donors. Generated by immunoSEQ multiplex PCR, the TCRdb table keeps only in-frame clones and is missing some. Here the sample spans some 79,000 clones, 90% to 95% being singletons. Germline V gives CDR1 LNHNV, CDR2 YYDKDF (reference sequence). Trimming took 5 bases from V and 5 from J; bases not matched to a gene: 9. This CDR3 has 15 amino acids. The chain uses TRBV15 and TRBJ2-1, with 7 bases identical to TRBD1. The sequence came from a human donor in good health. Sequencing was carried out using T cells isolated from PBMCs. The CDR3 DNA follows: TGTGCCACCAGCCCGGGACAGCTTTCCAACAATGAGCAGTTCTTC. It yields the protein CATSPGQLSNNEQFF. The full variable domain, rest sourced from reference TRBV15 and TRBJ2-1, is DAMVIQNPRYQVTQFGKPVTLSCSQTLNHNVMYWYQQKSSQAPKLLFHYYDKDFNNEADTPDNFQSRRPNTSFCFLDIRSPGLGDTAMYLCATSPGQLSNNEQFFGPGTRLTVL.